Sequencing of this TCR beta chain was carried out in a study of T cell repertoires in cytomegalovirus infection. Study-wide context: TCR beta signatures that were public indicated CMV infection and matching HLA type.

TCRdb reanalysed the reads using MiXCR and keeps one entry per CDR3 protein. The sample carries about 530,000 distinct CDR3 sequences, 26% recorded once. The V and J ends lost 8 bases and 3 bases respectively, with 13 bases between them. CDR1 KGHSH and CDR2 LQKENI come from the germline V gene. The CDR3 spans 13 residues. As to this clonotype: The antigen is not known.

Findings and caveats of the study: Summed frequency of shared TCR beta families picked out CMV carriers who also had the relevant HLA.

Sequencing was performed on PBMCs. V and J are TRBV18 and TRBJ1-1; possible D gene TRBD1, 6 bases. The TCR comes from a human donor in good health (CMV status not recorded). Some clones in this sample may be carry-over from other donors' samples. In DNA form, the CDR3 reads TGTGCCAGCAAAGGACAGCACCACACTGAAGCTTTCTTT. It translates to CASKGQHHTEAFF.